This TCR beta chain was observed in a study of cytomegalovirus exposure and HLA in healthy donors. Regarding the study as a whole: Per a later analysis, HLA-associated TCR beta chains showed more clonal expansion than other, equally common TCR beta chains.

Only a few counts were recorded for this clone. As yet, its antigen is unknown. The PCR was carried out with 60 Vbeta primers and 13 Jbeta primers. Some clones are missing from TCRdb's copy, which holds only in-frame ones; the method was immunoSEQ multiplex PCR. The table records over 130,000 clones, approximately 67% of them present only once. The receptor comes from a woman aged 55-70 years in good health and CMV-seronegative. Sequences were obtained from PBMCs.

As DNA, the CDR3 is TGCGCCAGCAGCTTTGGACTTTATAATGAAAAACTGTTTTTT. This encodes CASSFGLYNEKLFF. V gene TRBV5-1 combines with J gene TRBJ1-4; no clear D gene. The length of the CDR3 is 14 residues. V was trimmed by 2 bases and J by 4 bases, leaving 9 bases between them. Looked up from germline, CDR1 is SGHRS and CDR2 is YFSETQ.